One sample yielded the 18 T cell receptor beta chains listed below, sequenced in a study of Graves' ophthalmopathy and Graves' hyperthyroidism. Researchers took RNA transcripts and amplified TCR beta CDR3 regions from them. Investigators did first-round RT-PCR with HTBI primers, then second-round multiplex PCR. TCRdb processed the multiplex PCR reads anew with MiXCR; each CDR3 protein has one entry. The sample lists 400,000 or so distinct CDR3 sequences, roughly 15% occurring once. The specimen was peripheral blood. The receptors were gathered from an adult woman with stable Graves' hyperthyroidism.

The table lists this clonotype with many counts. This chain links TRBV7-9 with TRBJ2-5, with 8 nucleotides matching TRBD2. This CDR3 is built from 16 residues. CDR1 is SEHNR, CDR2 FQNEAQ, per germline (reference sequence). The V segment lost 5 bases and the J segment 4 bases; nucleotides outside the gene matches: 12. The CDR3 sequence: CASSHRDGRASETQYF. In DNA form, the CDR3 reads TGTGCCAGCAGCCACCGTGACGGGAGGGCCTCAGAGACCCAGTACTTC.

In this sample, this clonotype turned up a few times. A junction boundary mismatches the germline segment, possibly from a read error. The chain combines TRBV7-9 with TRBJ2-7; 9 nucleotides align to TRBD1. The V gene's germline CDR1 is SEHNR and CDR2 FQNEAQ (reference sequence). The CDR3 covers 14 residues. As DNA, the CDR3 is TGTGCCAGCAGCCCGGGACAGGGACCCTACGAGCAGTGCTTC. Its protein is CASSPGQGPYEQCF.

This clonotype was observed many times. V and J are TRBV12-3 or TRBV12-4 and TRBJ2-4, with D perhaps TRBD1 or TRBD2 (5 bases each). The CDR3 is made up of 16 amino acids. V was clipped by 1 base and J by 1 base, with 11 bases between them. DNA of the CDR3: TGTGCCAGCAGTTTAGGCCCCGGGGCCGCCAAAAACATTCAGTACTTC. It specifies CASSLGPGAAKNIQYF.

This clonotype was counted many times. The gene calls are TRBV12-3 or TRBV12-4 and TRBJ2-7; D is possibly TRBD1 or TRBD2 (5 bases each). Trimming stripped 3 bases from V and 2 bases from J, with 11 bases between. The CDR3 has 14 amino acids. In DNA form, the CDR3 reads TGTGCCAGCAGTTTTACGGGGACCCCCTACGAGCAGTACTTC. Its translation: CASSFTGTPYEQYF.

Of note for this clonotype: It may be a read error: a sequence one base away is much more abundant. In DNA, the CDR3 is TGTGCCAGCAAGGGACTTATGAACACCGGGGAGCTGTTTTTT. Translated, it gives CASKGLMNTGELFF. This chain connects TRBV2 to TRBJ2-2; weak D call: TRBD2 (6 bases). The germline V and J ends were trimmed by 7 bases and 1 base, with 10 bases remaining between them. The CDR3 is 14 residues long. Germline V lookup: CDR1 SNHLY, CDR2 FYNNEI.

The chain uses TRBV15 and TRBJ2-7; D might be TRBD2 (6 bases). CDR1 LNHNV and CDR2 YYDKDF come from the germline V gene (reference sequence). The CDR3 is 17 amino acids. V lost 4 bases and J lost 4, with 23 bases in between. The DNA for the CDR3 is TGTGCCACCAGCAACCCCGGTTGGGCGGGGAGCGAATACGAGCAGTACTTC. As protein: CATSNPGWAGSEYEQYF.

In its sample, this clonotype was seen many times. The chain has TRBV9 and TRBJ2-7, with D perhaps matching TRBD1 or TRBD2 (5 bases each). V lost 0 bases, J lost 2 bases, and 9 bases lay in between. The CDR3 runs to 14 residues. Looked up from germline, CDR1 is SGDLS and CDR2 is YYNGEE. The CDR3 nucleotides read TGTGCCAGCAGCGTAGGGGGGAGACCCTACGAGCAGTACTTC. Protein: CASSVGGRPYEQYF.

Many counts were recorded for this clonotype. The chain combines TRBV30 with TRBJ2-7; no clear D. The germline V and J ends were trimmed by 0 bases and 3 bases, with 6 bases remaining between them. Germline V gene sequence: CDR1 GTSNPN, CDR2 SVGIG (reference sequence). The CDR3 spans 12 residues. The CDR3 spells CAWSVMGYEQYF. CDR3 nucleotides: TGTGCCTGGAGTGTAATGGGCTACGAGCAGTACTTC.

This clonotype was seen repeatedly, ten times or more. The chain joins TRBV12-3 or TRBV12-4 to TRBJ2-2; TRBD1 agrees at 7 bases. The CDR3 covers 15 residues. The J segment lost 1 base and the V segment lost 6 bases, leaving 5 bases of the junction unmatched. The CDR3 nucleotides read TGTGCCAGCAGACGGACAGGCGAGAACACCGGGGAGCTGTTTTTT. Its protein product is CASRRTGENTGELFF.

The chain recombines TRBV7-2 with TRBJ2-7; D remains ambiguous. The CDR3 consists of 14 residues. Looked up from germline, CDR1 is SGHTA and CDR2 is FQGNSA. V lost 1 base to trimming and J lost 3 bases, with 10 bases between them. CDR3 coding DNA: TGTGCCAGCAGCTTAGGGGCCGTCGGCTACGAGCAGTACTTC. Translating gives CASSLGAVGYEQYF.

The chain has TRBV4-1 and TRBJ1-1, with D unresolved. The CDR3 runs 16 residues. Between the trimmed V and J ends, which lost 1 base and 1 base, there was a span of 13 bases. CDR1 and CDR2 (germline): MGHRA, YSYEKL. CDR3 amino acids: CASSQGWRPSNTEAFF. CDR3 coding DNA: TGCGCCAGCAGCCAAGGGTGGCGTCCTTCGAACACTGAAGCTTTCTTT.

This clonotype was seen at least ten times. The chain is built from TRBV5-6 and TRBJ2-5; TRBD2 matches at 9 bases. The CDR3 is 15 residues long. The V and J ends lost 4 bases and 2 bases, in that order; junction bases with no gene match: 6. From germline, CDR1 is SGHDT and CDR2 YYEEEE. CDR3 in DNA: TGTGCCAGCAGCAGACTAGCGGAAAGTCAAGAGACCCAGTACTTC. Amino acid sequence: CASSRLAESQETQYF.

At least ten counts were recorded for this clonotype. V is TRBV6-2 or TRBV6-3 and J is TRBJ2-6; maybe TRBD1 (6 bases). The V end lost 6 bases, the J end lost 2 bases, and 8 bases lay between the germline ends. Germline CDR1 MNHEY, CDR2 SVGEGT. The CDR3 contains 14 residues. CDR3 in amino acids: CASRHRAGANVLTF. The CDR3 nucleotides read TGTGCCAGCAGACACAGGGCTGGGGCCAACGTCCTGACTTTC.

The chain employs TRBV6-1 and TRBJ2-7, with 9 bases lining up with TRBD2. The length of the CDR3 is 14 residues. The germline V gene encodes CDR1 MNHNS and CDR2 SASEGT. Losses at the gene ends were 6 bases for V and 5 bases for J; bases not matched to a gene: 8. CDR3 amino acids: CASRRGTSKDEQYF. Written as DNA, the CDR3 is TGTGCCAGCAGGCGAGGGACTAGCAAGGACGAGCAGTACTTC.

This chain links TRBV12-3 or TRBV12-4 with TRBJ1-2, with TRBD1 as a possible D gene (6 bases). The ends were cut back, 4 bases at V and 3 bases at J, with 18 bases in the middle. This CDR3 is 16 amino acids long. The DNA of the CDR3 is TGTGCCAGCAGTTCCACACAGGGAGCGGGTGACTATGGCTACACCTTC. It encodes CASSSTQGAGDYGYTF.

This clonotype showed up many times. The rearrangement uses TRBV20-1 and TRBJ2-7; 10 positions agree with TRBD2. CDR3 length equals 15 residues. V shed 6 bases and J 2 bases; nucleotides not matched to a gene: 10. In germline, CDR1 is DFQATT, CDR2 SNEGSKA (reference sequence). The CDR3 nucleotides read TGCAGTGCGCCCAACCTAGCGGGAGATCCCTACGAGCAGTACTTC. Its protein product is CSAPNLAGDPYEQYF.

Comment on this clonotype: A much larger clone sits a single nucleotide away, making a read error possible. The V and J genes are TRBV28 and TRBJ2-5, with 7 bases aligning to TRBD2. Germline V lookup: CDR1 MDHEN, CDR2 SYDVKM. This CDR3 comprises 12 residues. The CDR3 DNA follows: TGTGCCAGCAGTTTCGACGGGGGGACCCAGGACTTC. This encodes CASSFDGGTQDF.

This clonotype has at least ten counts. V is TRBV4-2 and J is TRBJ1-2, with D perhaps TRBD1 (5 bases). The germline CDR1 and CDR2 sequences are LGHNA and YNFKEQ. This CDR3 is built from 19 residues. V gave up 0 bases and J gave up 0 bases, with 20 bases separating them. CDR3 sequence (DNA): TGTGCCAGCAGCCAAGATTTCCCCCCACCGGGACTTCCTAACTATGGCTACACCTTC. This sequence encodes CASSQDFPPPGLPNYGYTF.